This T cell receptor beta chain was sequenced for a study of beta chain features in type 1 diabetes. This clone has at least ten counts. Its antigen is not identified. Reverse transcription of all isolated RNA meant that expressed TCRB transcripts were sequenced. Assay: immunoSEQ multiplex PCR; the TCRdb copy retains only in-frame clones and omits some. The sample includes 200,000 to 250,000 clones, approximately 10% of them seen just once. General study results and limits: Here, the possible influence of HLA type (on TCRB rearrangement) remained unresolved.

This CDR3 has 14 residues. Trimming left V 0 bases short and J 4 bases short, with 13 bases between. Germline V CDR1 and CDR2: GTSNPN, SVGIG (reference sequence). The TCR was taken from a man aged 18 to 30 in good health. This chain connects TRBV30 to TRBJ2-7; TRBD1 is a possible D gene (5 bases). The specimen sequenced was central memory CD4+ T cells from blood. In DNA form, the CDR3 reads TGTGCCTGGAGTGTACCCAGGGCTCCATACGAGCAGTACTTC. Translation: CAWSVPRAPYEQYF.